This T cell receptor (beta chain) is drawn from a study of cytomegalovirus exposure and HLA in healthy donors. Findings and caveats of the study: Per a later analysis, HLA-associated TCR beta chains showed more clonal expansion than other, equally common TCR beta chains.

The PCR made use of 60 Vbeta and 13 Jbeta primers. Assay used: immunoSEQ multiplex PCR; TCRdb lists only in-frame clones, some missing. The sample includes 200,000 to 250,000 clones, about 83% of them seen just once. With respect to this clone: Its antigen is unknown.

The V gene lost 6 bases and the J gene lost 0 bases, with 18 bases spanning the gap. This CDR3 has 17 residues. Germline V lookup: CDR1 MNHEY, CDR2 SMNVEV (reference sequence). The specimen was PBMCs. V gene TRBV27 combines with J gene TRBJ1-5; D remains ambiguous. The source of this sequence is a human donor in good health. The CDR3, as DNA: TGTGCCAGCAGCGGGATTCCCGAAGGCTATAGCAATCAGCCCCAGCATTTT. Encoded protein: CASSGIPEGYSNQPQHF.